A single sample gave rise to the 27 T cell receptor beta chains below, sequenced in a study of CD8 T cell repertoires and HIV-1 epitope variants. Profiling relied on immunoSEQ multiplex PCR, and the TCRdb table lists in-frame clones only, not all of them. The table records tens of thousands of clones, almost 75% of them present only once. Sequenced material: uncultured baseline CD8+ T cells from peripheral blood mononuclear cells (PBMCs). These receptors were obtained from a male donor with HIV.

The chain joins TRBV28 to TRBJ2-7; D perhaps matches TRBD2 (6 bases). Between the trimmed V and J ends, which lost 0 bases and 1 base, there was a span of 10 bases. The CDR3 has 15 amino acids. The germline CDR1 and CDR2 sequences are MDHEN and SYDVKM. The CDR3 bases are TGTGCCAGCAGTTTATGGTATGGGGGGTCCTACGAGCAGTACTTC. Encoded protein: CASSLWYGGSYEQYF.

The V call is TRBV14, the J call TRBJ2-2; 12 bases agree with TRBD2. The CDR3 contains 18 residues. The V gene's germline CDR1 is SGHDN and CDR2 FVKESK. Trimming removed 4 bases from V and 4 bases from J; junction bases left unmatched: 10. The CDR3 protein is CASSPPRLAGARTGELFF. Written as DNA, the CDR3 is TGTGCCAGCAGCCCCCCTCGACTAGCGGGAGCGCGCACCGGGGAGCTGTTTTTT.

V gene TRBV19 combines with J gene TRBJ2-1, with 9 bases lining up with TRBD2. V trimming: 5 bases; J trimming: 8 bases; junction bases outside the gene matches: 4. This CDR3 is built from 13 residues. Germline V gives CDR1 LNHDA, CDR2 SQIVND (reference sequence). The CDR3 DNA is TGTGCCAGTAGTCTTAGCGGGAGCGATGAGCAGTTCTTC. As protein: CASSLSGSDEQFF.

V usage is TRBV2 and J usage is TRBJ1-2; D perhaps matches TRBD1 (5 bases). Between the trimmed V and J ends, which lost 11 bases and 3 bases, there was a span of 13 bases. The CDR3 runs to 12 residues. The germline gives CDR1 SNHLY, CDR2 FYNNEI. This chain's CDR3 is CAGSTVDYGYTF. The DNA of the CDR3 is TGTGCCGGATCGACAGTTGACTATGGCTACACCTTC.

CDR3 amino acids: CASSFRADSGNTIYF. The CDR3 DNA reads TGCGCCAGCAGCTTCCGGGCTGACTCTGGAAACACCATATATTTT. The chain has TRBV5-1 and TRBJ1-3; D is unclear. V lost 2 bases, J lost 0 bases, and 9 bases lay in between. CDR1 is SGHRS and CDR2 is YFSETQ in the germline V gene. The CDR3 has 15 residues.

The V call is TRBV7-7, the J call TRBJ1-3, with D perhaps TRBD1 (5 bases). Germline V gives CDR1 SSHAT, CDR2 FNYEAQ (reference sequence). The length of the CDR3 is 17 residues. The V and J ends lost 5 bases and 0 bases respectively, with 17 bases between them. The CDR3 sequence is CASSRGGHPNSGNTIYF. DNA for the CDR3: TGTGCCAGCAGCCGCGGTGGACACCCGAACTCTGGAAACACCATATATTTT.

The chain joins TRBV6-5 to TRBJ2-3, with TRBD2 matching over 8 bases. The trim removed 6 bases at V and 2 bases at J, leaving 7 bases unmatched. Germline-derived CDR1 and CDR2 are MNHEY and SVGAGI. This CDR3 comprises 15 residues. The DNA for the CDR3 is TGTGCCAGCAGCCCCCGGCGGGGGGACACAGATACGCAGTATTTT. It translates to CASSPRRGDTDTQYF.

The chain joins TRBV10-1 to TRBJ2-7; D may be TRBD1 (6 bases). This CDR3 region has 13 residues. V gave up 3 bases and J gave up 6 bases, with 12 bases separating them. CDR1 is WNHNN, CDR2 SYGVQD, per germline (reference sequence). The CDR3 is CASSDGQLSEQYF. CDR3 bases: TGCGCCAGCAGTGATGGACAGCTTAGCGAGCAGTACTTC.

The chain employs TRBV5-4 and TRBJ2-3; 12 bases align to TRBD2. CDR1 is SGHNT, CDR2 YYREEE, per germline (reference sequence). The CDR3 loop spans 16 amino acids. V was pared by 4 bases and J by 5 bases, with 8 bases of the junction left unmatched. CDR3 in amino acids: CASSLLAGGRGDTQYF. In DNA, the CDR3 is TGTGCCAGCAGCCTTCTAGCGGGGGGGCGCGGAGATACGCAGTATTTT. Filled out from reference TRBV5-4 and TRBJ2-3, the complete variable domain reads ETGVTQSPTHLIKTRGQQVTLRCSSQSGHNTVSWYQQALGQGPQFIFQYYREEENGRGNFPPRFSGLQFPNYSSELNVNALELDDSALYLCASSLLAGGRGDTQYFGPGTRLTVL.

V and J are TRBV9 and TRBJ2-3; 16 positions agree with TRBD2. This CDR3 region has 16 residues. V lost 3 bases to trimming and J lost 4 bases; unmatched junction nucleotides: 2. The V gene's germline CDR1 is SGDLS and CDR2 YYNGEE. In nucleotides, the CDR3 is TGTGCCAGCAGCGCGGGACTAGCGGGAGGGTCAGATACGCAGTATTTT. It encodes CASSAGLAGGSDTQYF.

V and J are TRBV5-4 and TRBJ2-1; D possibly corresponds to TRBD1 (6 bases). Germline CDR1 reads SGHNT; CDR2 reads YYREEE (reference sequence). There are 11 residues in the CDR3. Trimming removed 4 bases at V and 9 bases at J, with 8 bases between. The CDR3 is CASSPGVEQFF. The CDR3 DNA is TGTGCCAGCAGCCCAGGGGTTGAGCAGTTCTTC.

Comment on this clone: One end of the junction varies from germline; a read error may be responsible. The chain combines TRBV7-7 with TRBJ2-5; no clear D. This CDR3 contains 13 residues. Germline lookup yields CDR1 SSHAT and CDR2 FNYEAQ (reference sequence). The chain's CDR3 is CASSQEAPGTQYF. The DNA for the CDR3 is TGTGCTAGCAGCCAAGAAGCCCCGGGGACCCAGTACTTC.

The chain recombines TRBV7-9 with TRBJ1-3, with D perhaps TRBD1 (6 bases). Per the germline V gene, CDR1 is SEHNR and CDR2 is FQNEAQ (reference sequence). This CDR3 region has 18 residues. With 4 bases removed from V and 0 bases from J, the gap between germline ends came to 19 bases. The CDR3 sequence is CASSSPLGQTYSGNTIYF. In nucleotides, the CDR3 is TGTGCCAGCAGCTCTCCCCTAGGACAGACGTACTCTGGAAACACCATATATTTT.

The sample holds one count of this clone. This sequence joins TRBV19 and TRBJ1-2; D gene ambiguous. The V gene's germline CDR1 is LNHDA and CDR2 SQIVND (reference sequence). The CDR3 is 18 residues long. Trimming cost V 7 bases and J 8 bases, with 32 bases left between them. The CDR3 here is CASTTLPRAGESRKGYTF. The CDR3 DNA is TGTGCCAGTACCACCCTCCCCCGGGCAGGAGAAAGTCGTAAGGGCTACACCTTC.

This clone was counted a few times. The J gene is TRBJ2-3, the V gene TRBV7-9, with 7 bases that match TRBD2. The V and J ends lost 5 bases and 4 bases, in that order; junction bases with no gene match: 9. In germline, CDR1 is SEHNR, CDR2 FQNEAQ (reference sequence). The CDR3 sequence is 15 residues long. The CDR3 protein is CASSGGAGIADTQYF. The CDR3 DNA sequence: TGTGCCAGCAGCGGGGGAGCGGGAATCGCAGATACGCAGTATTTT. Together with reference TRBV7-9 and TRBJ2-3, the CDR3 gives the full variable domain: DTGVSQNPRHKITKRGQNVTFRCDPISEHNRLYWYRQTLGQGPEFLTYFQNEAQLEKSRLLSDRFSAERPKGSFSTLEIQRTEQGDSAMYLCASSGGAGIADTQYFGPGTRLTVL.

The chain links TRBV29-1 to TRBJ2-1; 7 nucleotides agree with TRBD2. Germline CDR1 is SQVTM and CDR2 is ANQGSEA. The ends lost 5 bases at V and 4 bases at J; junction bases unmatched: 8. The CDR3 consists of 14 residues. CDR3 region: CSVFGGAGYNEQFF. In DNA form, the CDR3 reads TGCAGCGTTTTTGGGGGAGCGGGATACAATGAGCAGTTCTTC.

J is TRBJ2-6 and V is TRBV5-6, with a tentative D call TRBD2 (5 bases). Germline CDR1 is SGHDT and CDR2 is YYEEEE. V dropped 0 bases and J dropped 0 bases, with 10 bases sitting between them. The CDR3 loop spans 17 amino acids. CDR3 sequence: CASSLGLASSGANVLTF. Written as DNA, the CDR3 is TGTGCCAGCAGCTTGGGTCTAGCCTCCTCTGGGGCCAACGTCCTGACTTTC.

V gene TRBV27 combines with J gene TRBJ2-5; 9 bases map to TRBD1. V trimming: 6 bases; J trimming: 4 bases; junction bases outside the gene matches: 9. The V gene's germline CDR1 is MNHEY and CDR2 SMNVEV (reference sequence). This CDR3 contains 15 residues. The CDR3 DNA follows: TGTGCCAGCAGCCCGCGATCGACAGGGGGAGAGACCCAGTACTTC. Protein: CASSPRSTGGETQYF.

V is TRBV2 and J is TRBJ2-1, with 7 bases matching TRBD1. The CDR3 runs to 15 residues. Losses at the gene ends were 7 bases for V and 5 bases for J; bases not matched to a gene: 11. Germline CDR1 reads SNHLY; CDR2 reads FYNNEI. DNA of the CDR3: TGTGCCAGCAACACACGACAGGGTGCGAACAATGAGCAGTTCTTC. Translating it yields CASNTRQGANNEQFF.

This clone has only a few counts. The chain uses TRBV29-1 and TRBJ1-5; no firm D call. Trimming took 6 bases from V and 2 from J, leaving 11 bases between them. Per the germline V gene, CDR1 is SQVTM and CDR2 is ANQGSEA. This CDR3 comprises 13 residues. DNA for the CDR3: TGCAGCGTGGGGATGAGCGGCAATCAGCCCCAGCATTTT. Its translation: CSVGMSGNQPQHF.

CDR3 sequence (DNA): TGTGCCAGCAGCCTCGGACAGGGACCGATTGGCTACACCTTC. This translates into CASSLGQGPIGYTF. V is TRBV6-5 and J is TRBJ1-2, with 8 bases fitting TRBD1. The V segment lost 6 bases and the J segment 7 bases; nucleotides outside the gene matches: 10. The CDR3 has 14 residues. CDR1 is MNHEY, CDR2 SVGAGI, per germline.

The CDR3 DNA reads as TGTGCCTGGTTGGAGAGGACTTTGAACACTGAAGCTTTCTTT. This codes for CAWLERTLNTEAFF. The chain recombines TRBV30 with TRBJ1-1; D uncertain. CDR3 size: 14 residues. Germline-derived CDR1 and CDR2 are GTSNPN and SVGIG (reference sequence). The V end was cut by 5 bases, the J end by 0 bases, with 13 bases between.

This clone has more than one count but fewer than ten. The CDR3 DNA follows: TGTGCCAGCAGCCAACCGGGACTAGCGGACAATGAGCAGTTCTTC. It specifies CASSQPGLADNEQFF. This chain links TRBV7-9 with TRBJ2-1; 11 bases are a match to TRBD2. There are 15 residues in the CDR3. Germline values: CDR1 SEHNR, CDR2 FQNEAQ (reference sequence). Trimming cost V 5 bases and J 5 bases; bases outside gene matches: 5.

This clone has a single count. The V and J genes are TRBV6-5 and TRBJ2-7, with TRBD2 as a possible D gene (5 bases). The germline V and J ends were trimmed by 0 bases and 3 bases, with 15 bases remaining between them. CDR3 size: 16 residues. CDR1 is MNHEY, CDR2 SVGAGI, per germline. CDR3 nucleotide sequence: TGTGCCAGCAGTTACTCCCCCGGCGGAGGCTACTACGAGCAGTACTTC. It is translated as CASSYSPGGGYYEQYF.

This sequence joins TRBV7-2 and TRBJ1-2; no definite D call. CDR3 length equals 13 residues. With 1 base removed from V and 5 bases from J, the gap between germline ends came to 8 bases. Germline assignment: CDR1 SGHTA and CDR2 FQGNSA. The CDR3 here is CASSLETAYGYTF. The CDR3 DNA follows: TGTGCCAGCAGCTTAGAGACGGCGTATGGCTACACCTTC.

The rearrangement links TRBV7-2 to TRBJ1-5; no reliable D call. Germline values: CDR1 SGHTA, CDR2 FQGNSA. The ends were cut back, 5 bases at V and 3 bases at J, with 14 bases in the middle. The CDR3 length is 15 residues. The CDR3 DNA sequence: TGTGCCAGCAGCGGAACCGACACCGTCAATCAGCCCCAGCATTTT. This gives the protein CASSGTDTVNQPQHF.

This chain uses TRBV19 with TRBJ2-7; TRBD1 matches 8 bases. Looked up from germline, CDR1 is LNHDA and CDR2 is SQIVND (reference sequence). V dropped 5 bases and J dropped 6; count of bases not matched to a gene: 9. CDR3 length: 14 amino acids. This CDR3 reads CASSDGQGRFEQYF. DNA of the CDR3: TGTGCCAGTAGTGACGGACAGGGTCGATTCGAGCAGTACTTC.